This T cell receptor (beta chain) was obtained from a study of Ad26.COV2.S vaccination and SARS-CoV-2 variants. At the level of the study: Within the COV1001 Ad26.COV2.S trial arm, the donor was enrolled. Study findings and constraints: Total responses of T cells may have been underestimated by the analyses of TCR breadth and depth. People given the vaccine had a wider spike-specific TCR breadth than placebo recipients did.

The CDR3 runs to 13 residues. V shed 5 bases and J 5 bases; nucleotides not matched to a gene: 6. Per germline, CDR1 SEHNR and CDR2 FQNEAQ (reference sequence). Measured with immunoSEQ multiplex PCR; TCRdb has only the in-frame clones, and not every one. The sample yields hundreds of thousands of clones, roughly 90% seen once. Described treatment: 19 received Ad26.COV2.S at low or high dose, single or two shots; 5 received placebo; per-sample allocation not given. The samples were gathered on day 63 after the first injection of vaccine or placebo. Donation came from an adult in Boston who was aged 18-55 years. Concerning this clone: The antigen is undetermined.

The source was peripheral blood, collected in a trial of Ad26.COV2.S vaccine versus placebo. The source of this sequence is a person between 18 and 65 years old who received the Ad26.COV2.S COVID-19 vaccine or a placebo. This chain connects TRBV7-9 to TRBJ2-7; 7 bases fit TRBD1. The CDR3 nucleotides read TGTGCCAGCAGCATGACAGGGAGCGACGAGCAGTACTTC. This gives the protein CASSMTGSDEQYF.